This paragraph covers one T cell receptor (beta chain) sequence. In the authors' methods: For nucleated cells, counts were estimated from reference gene primer amplification. Some clones are missing from TCRdb's copy, which holds only in-frame ones; the method was immunoSEQ multiplex PCR. V and J calls and clone size are as listed in that table; D and trimming were resolved from the DNA. In the table there are almost 200,000 clones, roughly 83% of which are singletons. Those enrolled in Seattle joined during active infection and were followed longitudinally afterward. These data belong to a study of blood T cell repertoires in COVID-19. At the level of the study: The samples span acute and convalescent COVID-19 from the United States, Italy and Spain. PBMCs, B-cell-depleted T cells, or T cells provided the cDNA or gDNA that made up the material.

CDR3 length: 13 residues. V lost 2 bases, J lost 0 bases, and 4 bases lay in between. The germline gives CDR1 SQVTM, CDR2 ANQGSEA. The chain has TRBV29-1 and TRBJ1-4; D ambiguous. The specimen sequenced was peripheral blood. The clonotype comes from a woman aged 35 to 49 with COVID-19, enrolled during active disease. This CDR3 reads CSVEFATNEKLFF. The CDR3 DNA reads TGCAGCGTTGAATTCGCAACTAATGAAAAACTGTTTTTT.